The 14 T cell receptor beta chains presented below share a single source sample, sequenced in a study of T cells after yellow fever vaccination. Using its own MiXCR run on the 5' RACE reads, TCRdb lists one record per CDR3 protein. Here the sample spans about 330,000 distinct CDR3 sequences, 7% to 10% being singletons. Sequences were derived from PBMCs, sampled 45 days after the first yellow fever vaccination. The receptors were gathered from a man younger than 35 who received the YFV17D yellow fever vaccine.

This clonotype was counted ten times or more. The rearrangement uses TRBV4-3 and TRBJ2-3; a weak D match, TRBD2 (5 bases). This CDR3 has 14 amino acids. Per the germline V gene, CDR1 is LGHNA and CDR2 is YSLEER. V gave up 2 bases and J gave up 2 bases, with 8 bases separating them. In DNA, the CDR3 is TGCGCCAGCAGCCAACGCGGGTCCACAGATACGCAGTATTTT. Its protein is CASSQRGSTDTQYF.

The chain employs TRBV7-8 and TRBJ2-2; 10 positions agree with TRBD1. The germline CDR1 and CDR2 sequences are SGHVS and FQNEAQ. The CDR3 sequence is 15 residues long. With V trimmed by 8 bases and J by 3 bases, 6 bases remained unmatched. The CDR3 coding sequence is TGTGCCAGCCGAGACAGGGGGCGCGACACCGGGGAGCTGTTTTTT. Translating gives CASRDRGRDTGELFF.

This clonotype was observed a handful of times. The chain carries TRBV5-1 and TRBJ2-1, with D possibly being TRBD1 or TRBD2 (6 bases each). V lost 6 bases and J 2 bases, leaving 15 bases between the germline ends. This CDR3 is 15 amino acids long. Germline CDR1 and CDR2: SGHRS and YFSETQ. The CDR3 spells CASNMEGGAYNEQFF. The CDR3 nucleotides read TGCGCCAGCAATATGGAGGGGGGTGCCTACAATGAGCAGTTCTTC.

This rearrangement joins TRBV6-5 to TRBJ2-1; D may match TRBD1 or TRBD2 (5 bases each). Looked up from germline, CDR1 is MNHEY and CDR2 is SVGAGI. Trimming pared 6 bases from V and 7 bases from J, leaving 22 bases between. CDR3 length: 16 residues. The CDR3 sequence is CASSPAGTTPKNEQFF. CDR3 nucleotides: TGTGCCAGCAGCCCGGCCGGGACCACCCCTAAGAATGAGCAGTTCTTC.

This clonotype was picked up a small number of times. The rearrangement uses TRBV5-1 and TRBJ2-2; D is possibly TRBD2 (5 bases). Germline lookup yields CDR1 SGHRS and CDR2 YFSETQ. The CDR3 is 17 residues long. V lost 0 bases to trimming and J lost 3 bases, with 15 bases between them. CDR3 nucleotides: TGCGCCAGCAGCTTGGGGGATCGGGAACTACACACCGGGGAGCTGTTTTTT. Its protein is CASSLGDRELHTGELFF.

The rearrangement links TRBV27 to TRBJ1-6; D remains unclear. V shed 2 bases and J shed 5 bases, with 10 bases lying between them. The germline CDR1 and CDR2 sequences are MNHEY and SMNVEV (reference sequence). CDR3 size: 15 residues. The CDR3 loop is CASSLGGINNSPLHF. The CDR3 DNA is TGTGCCAGCAGTTTAGGAGGGATAAATAATTCACCCCTCCACTTT.

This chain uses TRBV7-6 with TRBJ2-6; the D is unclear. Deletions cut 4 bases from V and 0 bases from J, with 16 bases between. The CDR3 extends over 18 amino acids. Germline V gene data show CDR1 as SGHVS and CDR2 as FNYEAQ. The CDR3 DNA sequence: TGTGCCAGCAGCTCCGCCCTGGCCACTTTCTCTGGGGCCAACGTCCTGACTTTC. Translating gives CASSSALATFSGANVLTF.

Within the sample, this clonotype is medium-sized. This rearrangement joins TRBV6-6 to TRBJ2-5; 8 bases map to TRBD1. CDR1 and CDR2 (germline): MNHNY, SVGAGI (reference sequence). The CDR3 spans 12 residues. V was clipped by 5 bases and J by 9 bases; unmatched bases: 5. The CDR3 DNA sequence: TGTGCCAGCAGTGCAGGGGGCGGGTCCCAGTACTTC. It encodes CASSAGGGSQYF.

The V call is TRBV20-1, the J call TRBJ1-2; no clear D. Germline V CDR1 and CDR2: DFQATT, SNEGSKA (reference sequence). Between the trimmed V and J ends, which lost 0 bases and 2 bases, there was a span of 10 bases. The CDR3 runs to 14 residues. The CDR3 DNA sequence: TGCAGTGCTAGAGATGGGGAGCGAAACTATGGCTACACCTTC. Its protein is CSARDGERNYGYTF.

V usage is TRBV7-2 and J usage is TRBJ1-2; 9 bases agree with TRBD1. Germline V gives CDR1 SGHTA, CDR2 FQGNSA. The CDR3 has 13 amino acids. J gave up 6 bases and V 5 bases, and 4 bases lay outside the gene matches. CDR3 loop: CASSIDRGDGYTF. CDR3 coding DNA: TGTGCCAGCAGCATCGACAGGGGGGATGGCTACACCTTC. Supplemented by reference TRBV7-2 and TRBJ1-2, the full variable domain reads GAGVSQSPSNKVTEKGKDVELRCDPISGHTALYWYRQSLGQGLEFLIYFQGNSAPDKSGLPSDRFSAERTGGSVSTLTIQRTQQEDSAVYLCASSIDRGDGYTFGSGTRLTVV.

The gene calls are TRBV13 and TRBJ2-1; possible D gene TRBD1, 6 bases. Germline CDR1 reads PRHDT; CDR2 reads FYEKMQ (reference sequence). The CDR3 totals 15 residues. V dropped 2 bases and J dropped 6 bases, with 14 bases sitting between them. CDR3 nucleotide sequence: TGTGCCAGCAGCTTAACCCCAGGGGAGAGCAATGAGCAGTTCTTC. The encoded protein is CASSLTPGESNEQFF. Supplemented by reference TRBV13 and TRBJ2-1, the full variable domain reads AAGVIQSPRHLIKEKRETATLKCYPIPRHDTVYWYQQGPGQDPQFLISFYEKMQSDKGSIPDRFSAQQFSDYHSELNMSSLELGDSALYFCASSLTPGESNEQFFGPGTRLTVL.

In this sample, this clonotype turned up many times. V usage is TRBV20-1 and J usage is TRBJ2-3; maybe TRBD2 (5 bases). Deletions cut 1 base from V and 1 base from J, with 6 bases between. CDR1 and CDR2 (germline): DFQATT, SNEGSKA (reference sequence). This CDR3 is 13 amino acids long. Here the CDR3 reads CSARGRGTDTQYF. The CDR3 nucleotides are TGCAGTGCTAGAGGGCGGGGCACAGATACGCAGTATTTT.

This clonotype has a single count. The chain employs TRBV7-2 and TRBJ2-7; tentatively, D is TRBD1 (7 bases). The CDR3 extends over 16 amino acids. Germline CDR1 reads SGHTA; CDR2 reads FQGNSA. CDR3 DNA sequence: TGTGTCCGCAGCATCTATGCGGGACAGTGCGACTACGAGCAGTACTTC. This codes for CVRSIYAGQCDYEQYF.

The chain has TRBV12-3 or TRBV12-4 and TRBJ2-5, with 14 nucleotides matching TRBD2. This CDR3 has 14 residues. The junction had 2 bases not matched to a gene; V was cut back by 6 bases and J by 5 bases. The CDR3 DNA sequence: TGTGCCAGCAGGGGGACTAGCGGGGGCGAGACCCAGTACTTC. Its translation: CASRGTSGGETQYF.